This TCR beta chain derives from a study of OX40 agonist ivuxolimab in advanced cancers. This table comes from immunoSEQ multiplex PCR, and its TCRdb copy is limited to in-frame clones, with some not included. The sample gives fewer than 80,000 clones, about 88% of which show up once; 1% to 1.5% is in the top ten. This CDR3 region has 17 residues. V was pared by 0 bases and J by 0 bases, with 14 bases between. The germline CDR1 and CDR2 sequences are SGHRS and YFSETQ. The chain employs TRBV5-1 and TRBJ2-3, with D possibly matching TRBD1 (6 bases). This TCR was recovered from an adult with an advanced solid tumor such as melanoma, head and neck, liver or kidney cancer. The sample was CD4+ or CD8+ T cells sorted from blood, taken in a trial of the OX40 agonist ivuxolimab. In DNA form, the CDR3 reads TGCGCCAGCAGCTTGGATGGGACAACCCTTAGCACAGATACGCAGTATTTT. The encoded protein is CASSLDGTTLSTDTQYF.